Following are 9 T cell receptor beta chains from one sample sequenced in a study of beta chain features in type 1 diabetes. Investigators reverse transcribed all isolated RNA, so they sequenced expressed TCRB transcripts. Clones were read by immunoSEQ multiplex PCR, and TCRdb kept only the in-frame ones, dropping some. The sample has 350,000 to 450,000 clones; roughly 15% are singletons. The specimen was naive CD4+ T cells from blood. The receptors stem from a woman aged 18-35 years in good health.

The rearrangement uses TRBV29-1 and TRBJ2-2, with 12 positions matching TRBD1. There are 16 residues in the CDR3. Germline-derived CDR1 and CDR2 are SQVTM and ANQGSEA. V lost 6 bases and J lost 3; bases outside the gene matches: 8. The DNA of the CDR3 is TGCAGCGTGAGGGGACAGGGGGCGCTGGACACCGGGGAGCTGTTTTTT. Residues: CSVRGQGALDTGELFF.

The chain carries TRBV30 and TRBJ2-6, with D unresolved. The CDR3 is 14 amino acids. Trimming cost V 4 bases and J 0 bases, with 7 bases left between them. The V gene's germline CDR1 is GTSNPN and CDR2 SVGIG (reference sequence). CDR3 residues: CAWTRSSGANVLTF. In DNA, the CDR3 is TGTGCCTGGACCCGGAGCTCTGGGGCCAACGTCCTGACTTTC.

The chain carries TRBV13 and TRBJ2-5, with 10 positions matching TRBD2. The CDR3 is made up of 15 amino acids. V shed 3 bases and J 2 bases; nucleotides not matched to a gene: 3. Per the germline V gene, CDR1 is PRHDT and CDR2 is FYEKMQ (reference sequence). CDR3 nucleotides: TGTGCCAGCAGCTTCCTAGCGGGAGTTCAAGAGACCCAGTACTTC. Protein sequence: CASSFLAGVQETQYF.

The chain combines TRBV28 with TRBJ2-7; 10 bases are a match to TRBD2. CDR1 is MDHEN, CDR2 SYDVKM, per germline. CDR3 length: 16 amino acids. V shed 5 bases and J 4 bases; nucleotides not matched to a gene: 11. The CDR3 bases are TGTGCCAGCAGTGACGGCGGAGCGGGAGGGCAATACGAGCAGTACTTC. Translating gives CASSDGGAGGQYEQYF. Full variable domain (rest looked up from reference TRBV28 and TRBJ2-7): DVKVTQSSRYLVKRTGEKVFLECVQDMDHENMFWYRQDPGLGLRLIYFSYDVKMKEKGDIPEGYSVSREKKERFSLILESASTNQTSMYLCASSDGGAGGQYEQYFGPGTRLTVT.

This clone was seen more than once but under ten times. V is TRBV6-5 and J is TRBJ2-5, with D maybe TRBD2 (6 bases). The germline gives CDR1 MNHEY, CDR2 SVGAGI. V shed 6 bases and J shed 1 base, with 9 bases lying between them. CDR3 length: 13 residues. The CDR3 loop is CASRRDFQETQYF. The DNA of the CDR3 is TGTGCCAGCAGACGGGACTTCCAAGAGACCCAGTACTTC.

This clone was detected a few times. The CDR3: CASSSGIDYGYTF. In nucleotides, the CDR3 is TGTGCCAGCAGCTCAGGGATCGACTATGGCTACACCTTC. This chain links TRBV7-2 with TRBJ1-2; possibly TRBD1 for D (5 bases). CDR3 length equals 13 residues. Germline V gene data show CDR1 as SGHTA and CDR2 as FQGNSA. The V end was cut by 4 bases, the J end by 3 bases, with 9 bases between.

This clone turned up a few times. The J gene is TRBJ1-1, the V gene TRBV2; the D gene is possibly TRBD1 (6 bases). The germline V gene encodes CDR1 SNHLY and CDR2 FYNNEI. CDR3 length: 15 amino acids. The germline V and J ends were trimmed by 5 bases and 3 bases, with 16 bases remaining between them. CDR3 coding DNA: TGTGCCAGCAGTACTATGGACAGACGGGACACTGAAGCTTTCTTT. The encoded protein is CASSTMDRRDTEAFF.

The V call is TRBV28, the J call TRBJ2-2, with TRBD1 identical over 8 bases. The CDR3 spans 17 residues. Germline lookup yields CDR1 MDHEN and CDR2 SYDVKM. V lost 2 bases to trimming and J lost 1 base; unmatched junction nucleotides: 6. In DNA form, the CDR3 reads TGTGCCAGCAGTTTACCTGAAGGACAGGGGAACACCGGGGAGCTGTTTTTT. Its translation is CASSLPEGQGNTGELFF.

This clone occurred a few times. The chain carries TRBV30 and TRBJ1-5, with unresolved D. In germline, CDR1 is GTSNPN, CDR2 SVGIG (reference sequence). V gave up 0 bases and J gave up 10 bases, with 10 bases separating them. The CDR3 sequence is 12 residues long. In DNA, the CDR3 is TGTGCCTGGAGTGTACCGGGAGATCCCCAGCATTTT. Its protein is CAWSVPGDPQHF.